These 10 T cell receptor beta chains originate from one sample sequenced in a study of blood T cells in healthy people across ages. Through a sample-barcoded 5' primer and a J-beta primer mix, a second PCR was run for roughly 7 to 12 cycles. TCRdb re-derived calls from the 5' RACE reads in MiXCR, one entry per CDR3 protein. The table includes approximately 1.5 million distinct CDR3 sequences, approximately 42% detected once. The specimen was blood. These receptors were collected from a woman between 18 and 29 years old in good health.

This clonotype was seen only a few times. The rearrangement uses TRBV7-2 and TRBJ2-1, with a possible D match to TRBD1 (5 bases). Germline CDR1 is SGHTA and CDR2 is FQGNSA. Trimming took off 1 base at V and 0 bases at J, with 7 bases between the two ends. CDR3 size: 15 residues. The CDR3 nucleotides read TGTGCCAGCAGCTTAGTCCAGGGCTCCTACAATGAGCAGTTCTTC. Its translation: CASSLVQGSYNEQFF.

Regarding this clonotype: This may arise from a read error, as a much more abundant clone is one base away. V is TRBV10-3 and J is TRBJ2-5, with D perhaps matching TRBD2 (6 bases). The J call is doubtful: the DNA matches TRBJ2-7 better. Germline lookup yields CDR1 ENHRY and CDR2 SYGVKD. The CDR3 is made up of 11 amino acids. As DNA, the CDR3 is TGTGCCATCAGTGTCGGGGGCGAGCAGTACTTC. This translates into CAISVGGEQYF.

This clonotype was counted between two and nine times. V gene TRBV6-1 combines with J gene TRBJ1-1, with D possibly matching TRBD1 (5 bases). Trimming took off 1 base at V and 6 bases at J, with 15 bases between the two ends. CDR3 length: 15 residues. Germline loops: CDR1 MNHNS, CDR2 SASEGT. Here the CDR3 DNA reads TGTGCCAGCAGTGAAGTTCGCAGATCAGGGTCTGAAGCTTTCTTT. Translated, it gives CASSEVRRSGSEAFF.

The chain links TRBV20-1 to TRBJ1-6; D is perhaps TRBD1 (6 bases). V was trimmed by 3 bases and J by 6 bases, leaving 15 bases between them. From germline, CDR1 is DFQATT and CDR2 SNEGSKA (reference sequence). The CDR3 spans 15 residues. The CDR3 region is CSARWAGAINSPLHF. The CDR3 DNA sequence: TGCAGTGCTAGGTGGGCGGGGGCCATTAATTCACCCCTCCACTTT.

This sequence joins TRBV27 and TRBJ2-1; possibly TRBD2 for D (5 bases). Germline-derived CDR1 and CDR2 are MNHEY and SMNVEV (reference sequence). The CDR3 is made up of 15 amino acids. Between the trimmed V and J ends, which lost 5 bases and 5 bases, there was a span of 16 bases. The CDR3 region is CASSVLESVDNEQFF. The CDR3 DNA sequence: TGTGCCAGCAGTGTACTAGAGTCTGTGGACAATGAGCAGTTCTTC.

The chain links TRBV28 to TRBJ2-1; 9 nucleotides match TRBD1. The V segment lost 6 bases and the J segment 0 bases; nucleotides outside the gene matches: 3. CDR1 and CDR2 from the germline V gene are MDHEN and SYDVKM. The CDR3 covers 15 residues. CDR3 sequence reads: CASSYRGPSYNEQFF. Written as DNA, the CDR3 is TGTGCCAGCAGCTACAGGGGGCCCTCCTACAATGAGCAGTTCTTC.

The V and J genes are TRBV11-3 and TRBJ1-1; no firm D call. Trimming left V 1 base short and J 7 bases short, with 10 bases between. The CDR3 runs to 13 residues. Germline CDR1 SGHNT, CDR2 YENEEA. DNA for the CDR3: TGTGCCAGCAGCTTAGTTAACAATGGTGAAGCTTTCTTT. Amino acid sequence: CASSLVNNGEAFF.

The chain carries TRBV7-6 and TRBJ1-4; TRBD1 agrees at 9 bases. V was clipped by 1 base and J by 3 bases; unmatched bases: 9. Germline V gene sequence: CDR1 SGHVS, CDR2 FNYEAQ. The CDR3 length is 18 residues. The CDR3 DNA is TGTGCCAGCAGCTTAGTTGCCGGACAGGGGAAGGCTAATGAAAAACTGTTTTTT. Translation gives CASSLVAGQGKANEKLFF.

The chain links TRBV6-2 or TRBV6-3 to TRBJ1-1; TRBD1 matches at 11 bases. V was clipped by 8 bases and J by 7 bases; unmatched bases: 12. The CDR3 sequence is 15 residues long. The germline V gene encodes CDR1 MNHEY and CDR2 SVGEGT. The CDR3 sequence is CASSNRDRGKVEAFF. The CDR3 bases are TGTGCCAGCTCAAACCGGGACAGGGGGAAGGTTGAAGCTTTCTTT.

A word on this clonotype: Its ends do not fully match the called genes, so a read error is possible. The rearrangement joins TRBV7-7 to TRBJ2-1; 11 bases are a match to TRBD1. Germline V gene lookup returns CDR1 SSHAT and CDR2 FNYEAQ (reference sequence). This CDR3 has 14 amino acids. CDR3 sequence reads: CASSAGTGGNEQFF. The DNA of the CDR3 is TGTGCTAGCAGCGCCGGGACAGGGGGGAATGAGCAGTTCTTC. The variable domain in full, with the rest retrieved from reference TRBV7-7 and TRBJ2-1, is GAGVSQSPRYKVTKRGQDVTLRCDPISSHATLYWYQQALGQGPEFLTYFNYEAQPDKSGLPSDRFSAERPEGSISTLTIQRTEQRDSAMYRCASSAGTGGNEQFFGPGTRLTVL.